These 21 T cell receptor beta chains came from one sample sequenced in a study of early stage breast cancer tumors (TCRdb year 2017). The receptor library was made with the immunoSEQ multiplex PCR assay. Sourced from immuneACCESS, this table was stored by TCRdb with only in-frame sequences that have V and J called. A share of the clones is absent; for the studies checked, an unresolved V gene accounts for under half, and the remainder has no known explanation. Present in this sample are about 36,000 clones, approximately 69% of which were seen just once. Over 6% of the sample is in the top ten clones. Sequences were obtained from blood. The receptor source for this set is a person aged 60 to 70 with breast cancer.

The rearrangement uses TRBV7-2 and TRBJ1-2; weak D call: TRBD1 (5 bases). CDR1 SGHTA and CDR2 FQGNSA come from the germline V gene. V was trimmed by 2 bases and J by 7 bases, leaving 14 bases between them. CDR3 size: 14 residues. CDR3 amino acids: CASSLSFQGAGYTF. The CDR3 region has the DNA TGTGCCAGCAGCTTAAGTTTTCAGGGTGCTGGCTACACCTTC.

The chain is built from TRBV5-6 and TRBJ1-2, with a tentative D call TRBD1 (5 bases). Trimming cost V 4 bases and J 5 bases, with 12 bases left between them. Germline loops: CDR1 SGHDT, CDR2 YYEEEE. The CDR3 runs 13 residues. The CDR3 DNA is TGTGCCAGCAGCACCGGGACTTGGTATGGCTACACCTTC. Its translation: CASSTGTWYGYTF.

This clone has more than one count but fewer than ten. This chain links TRBV5-8 with TRBJ1-5; D possibly corresponds to TRBD1 (6 bases). Germline V lookup: CDR1 SGHTS, CDR2 YDEGEE. The CDR3 spans 16 residues. Trimming removed 4 bases at V and 4 bases at J, with 18 bases between. The CDR3 sequence is CASSRRGGSGNQPQHF. The CDR3 DNA reads as TGTGCCAGCAGCCGGCGAGGGGGTTCTGGGAATCAGCCCCAGCATTTT.

The chain joins TRBV5-1 to TRBJ2-2; unclear D gene. Trimming took off 6 bases at V and 4 bases at J, with 16 bases between the two ends. CDR1 is SGHRS and CDR2 is YFSETQ in the germline V gene. The length of the CDR3 is 15 residues. The CDR3 here is CASTPVGLITGELFF. For the CDR3, the DNA is TGCGCCAGCACCCCGGTAGGCCTAATCACCGGGGAGCTGTTTTTT.

This chain uses TRBV25-1 with TRBJ2-7; perhaps TRBD2 as D (5 bases). The CDR3 has 14 residues. Looked up from germline, CDR1 is MGHDK and CDR2 is SYGVNS. V dropped 6 bases and J dropped 0 bases, with 12 bases sitting between them. CDR3 DNA sequence: TGTGCCAGCAGGGTCGGACTTCTCTCCTACGAGCAGTACTTC. It yields the protein CASRVGLLSYEQYF.

V gene TRBV5-8 combines with J gene TRBJ1-5; D ambiguous. CDR1 and CDR2 (germline): SGHTS, YDEGEE. The CDR3 spans 14 residues. The V end lost 0 bases, the J end lost 3 bases, and 7 bases lay between the germline ends. In DNA form, the CDR3 reads TGTGCCAGCAGCTTGGGCGGTAACAATCAGCCCCAGCATTTT. Translating gives CASSLGGNNQPQHF.

The V and J genes are TRBV6-5 and TRBJ2-1; maybe TRBD2 (5 bases). The CDR3 contains 15 residues. CDR1 is MNHEY, CDR2 SVGAGI, per germline. Trimming removed 0 bases at V and 13 bases at J, with 19 bases between. CDR3 region: CASSYSWETPSLQFF. The CDR3 region has the DNA TGTGCCAGCAGTTACTCCTGGGAGACCCCGTCCCTTCAGTTCTTC.

This rearrangement joins TRBV4-2 to TRBJ1-3; D call uncertain. This CDR3 is 18 amino acids long. V lost 0 bases and J lost 0, with 15 bases in between. From germline, CDR1 is LGHNA and CDR2 YNFKEQ. In DNA form, the CDR3 reads TGTGCCAGCAGCCAAGATATCAGTAGCTCATACTCTGGAAACACCATATATTTT. Protein: CASSQDISSSYSGNTIYF.

V and J are TRBV30 and TRBJ1-3; 7 nucleotides match TRBD1. The CDR3 has 16 residues. Germline CDR1 is GTSNPN and CDR2 is SVGIG (reference sequence). V gave up 0 bases and J gave up 3 bases; unmatched junction bases: 8. The CDR3 nucleotides read TGTGCCTGGAGTGTACAGGGGAGAGATATTGGAAACACCATATATTTT. It encodes CAWSVQGRDIGNTIYF.

V usage is TRBV21-1 and J usage is TRBJ2-7; the table's D call of TRBD2 was not tested on the DNA. TRBV21-1 is termed a pseudogene. The length of the CDR3 is 22 residues. The CDR3 loop reads CASSKRRTTVPQTSGVSYEQYF. CDR3 nucleotides: TGTGCCAGCAGCAAAAGGAGGACCACAGTCCCCCAAACTAGCGGGGTGAGCTACGAGCAGTACTTC.

This clone has just a few counts. The chain recombines TRBV10-3 with TRBJ1-5; D is uncertain. V was trimmed by 6 bases and J by 3 bases, leaving 15 bases between them. The CDR3 contains 15 residues. Germline V gene sequence: CDR1 ENHRY, CDR2 SYGVKD. CDR3 sequence reads: CAIRGGQTDNQPQHF. The DNA of the CDR3 is TGTGCCATCAGGGGTGGGCAGACCGACAATCAGCCCCAGCATTTT.

This clone was seen a handful of times. The CDR3 bases are TGTGCCAGTAGTAGGACAGGGTGGTATAGCAATCAGCCCCAGCATTTT. Its translation: CASSRTGWYSNQPQHF. The chain has TRBV19 and TRBJ1-5, with 8 positions matching TRBD1. The CDR3 has 16 residues. Looked up from germline, CDR1 is LNHDA and CDR2 is SQIVND (reference sequence). The trim removed 4 bases at V and 0 bases at J, leaving 5 bases unmatched.

V is TRBV28 and J is TRBJ1-5; 7 nucleotides agree with TRBD1. The CDR3 loop spans 15 amino acids. Germline loops: CDR1 MDHEN, CDR2 SYDVKM. V dropped 6 bases and J dropped 2; count of bases not matched to a gene: 7. The CDR3 spells CASRVRGGGNQPQHF. In DNA, the CDR3 is TGTGCCAGCAGGGTGAGAGGGGGCGGCAATCAGCCCCAGCATTTT.

This rearrangement joins TRBV5-1 to TRBJ1-2, with D possibly being TRBD1 (6 bases). This CDR3 comprises 15 residues. Trimming removed 4 bases from V and 2 bases from J, with 15 bases in between. Germline lookup yields CDR1 SGHRS and CDR2 YFSETQ. The CDR3 DNA sequence: TGCGCCAGCAGCGTCGGGGGGGGGCGCAACTATGGCTACACCTTC. Encoded protein: CASSVGGGRNYGYTF.

This clone was recorded once. As DNA, the CDR3 is TGTGCCAGCAGCTCCCTCCAGGGAGCTTCACCCCTCCACTTT. Its protein is CASSSLQGASPLHF. V and J are TRBV7-2 and TRBJ1-6; possible D gene TRBD1, 5 bases. Germline V CDR1 and CDR2: SGHTA, FQGNSA. The V end lost 4 bases, the J end lost 9 bases, and 13 bases lay between the germline ends. CDR3 length: 14 amino acids.

This clone was observed a handful of times. The chain employs TRBV20-1 and TRBJ1-5, with D perhaps matching TRBD1 (5 bases). This CDR3 spans 11 amino acids. CDR1 is DFQATT, CDR2 SNEGSKA, per germline (reference sequence). Trimming pared 3 bases from V and 11 bases from J, leaving 11 bases between. Here the CDR3 DNA reads TGCAGTGCTAGGGGGCAGAGGGCCCAGCATTTT. As protein: CSARGQRAQHF.

This sequence joins TRBV7-8 and TRBJ1-5, with D uncertain. From germline, CDR1 is SGHVS and CDR2 FQNEAQ. V was cut by 3 bases and J by 4 bases, with 13 bases left in between. CDR3 length: 15 amino acids. CDR3 protein: CASSFLPNENQPQHF. The DNA of the CDR3 is TGTGCCAGCAGCTTCCTCCCTAATGAGAATCAGCCCCAGCATTTT.

The V and J genes are TRBV5-4 and TRBJ2-4, with 7 nucleotides matching TRBD2. CDR1 and CDR2 (germline): SGHNT, YYREEE (reference sequence). The CDR3 is made up of 15 amino acids. V trimming: 4 bases; J trimming: 0 bases; junction bases outside the gene matches: 4. Here the CDR3 DNA reads TGTGCCAGCAGCCCTGGGGGGGGAGCCAAAAACATTCAGTACTTC. It translates to CASSPGGGAKNIQYF.

The chain carries TRBV2 and TRBJ2-1; 8 nucleotides align to TRBD2. Germline loops: CDR1 SNHLY, CDR2 FYNNEI. The length of the CDR3 is 14 residues. Trimming removed 6 bases from V and 7 bases from J; junction bases left unmatched: 8. CDR3 sequence (DNA): TGTGCCAGCAGCTCGGGAGGGCCTGAGAATGAGCAGTTCTTC. Amino acids: CASSSGGPENEQFF.

This clone was counted only a few times. The chain recombines TRBV19 with TRBJ1-5, with D unresolved. Looked up from germline, CDR1 is LNHDA and CDR2 is SQIVND (reference sequence). There are 13 residues in the CDR3. The V gene lost 7 bases and the J gene lost 7 bases, with 14 bases spanning the gap. The CDR3 loop reads CASTPGGGQPQHF. The CDR3 DNA is TGTGCCAGTACCCCAGGAGGTGGCCAGCCCCAGCATTTT.

This chain connects TRBV7-3 to TRBJ2-5; TRBD1 aligns across 11 bases. The junction had 5 bases not matched to a gene; V was cut back by 2 bases and J by 6 bases. The germline V gene has CDR1 SGHTA and CDR2 FQGTGA. This CDR3 region has 15 residues. The DNA for the CDR3 is TGTGCCAGCAGCTTATATGGGACAGGGGGGAAGACCCAGTACTTC. Its translation: CASSLYGTGGKTQYF.